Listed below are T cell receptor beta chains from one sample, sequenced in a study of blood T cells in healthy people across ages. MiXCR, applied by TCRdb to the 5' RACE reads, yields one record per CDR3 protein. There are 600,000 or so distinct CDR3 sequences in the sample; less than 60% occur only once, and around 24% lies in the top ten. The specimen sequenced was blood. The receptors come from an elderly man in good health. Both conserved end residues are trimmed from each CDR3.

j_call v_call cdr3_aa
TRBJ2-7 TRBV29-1 STRRGRGGGYEQY
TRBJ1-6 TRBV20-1 SARDQGNSPLH
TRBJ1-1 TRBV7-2 ASNLDRGNTEAF
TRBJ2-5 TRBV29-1 SVWQQETQY
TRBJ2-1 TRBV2 ASSGTSLGEQF
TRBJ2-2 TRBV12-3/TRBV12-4 AGKTGTGAGELF
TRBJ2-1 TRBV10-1 ASSQGRMAGNEQF
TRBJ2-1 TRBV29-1 SGGRQSYNEQF
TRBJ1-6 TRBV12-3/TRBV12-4 ANPSVGFDRGNSPLH
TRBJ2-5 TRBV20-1 SAHPRRGQETQY
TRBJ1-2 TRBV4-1 ASSRGGQDYGYT
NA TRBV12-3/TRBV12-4 ASRPLLGPHNEQY
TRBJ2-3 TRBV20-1 SAQNPQRPTDTQY
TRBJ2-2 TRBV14 ASSQEVRDAGELF
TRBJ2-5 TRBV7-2 ASSWRTGGPETQY
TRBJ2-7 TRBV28 ASSSPGSSYEQY
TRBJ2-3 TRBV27 ASSLNRGGNTQY
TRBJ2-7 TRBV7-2 ASSVGLAGGIEQY
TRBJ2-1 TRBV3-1 ASSQEAGGSPSEQF
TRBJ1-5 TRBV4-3 ASSQVRADSNQPQH
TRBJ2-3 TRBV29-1 SVLGLAGRTDTQY
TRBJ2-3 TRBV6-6 ASSYEAGGPDTQY
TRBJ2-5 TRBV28 ASSPRFSQETQY
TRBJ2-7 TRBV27 ASREEAGVYYEQY
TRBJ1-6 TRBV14 ASSLGRTNSPLH
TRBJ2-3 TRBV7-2 ASSSRLPTDTQY
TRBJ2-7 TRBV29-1 SVGQIRSSYEQY
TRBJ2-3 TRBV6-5 ASRYGLAGGSRDTQY
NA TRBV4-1 ASSQDRFGEQY